This entry lists 21 T cell receptor beta chains sequenced from one sample in a study of cytomegalovirus exposure and HLA in healthy donors. Researchers ran the PCR with 60 Vbeta and 13 Jbeta primers. Libraries were prepared by immunoSEQ multiplex PCR; TCRdb keeps only in-frame clonotypes and omits some of them. This repertoire includes about 130,000 clones. Specimen: PBMCs. Receptors originate from a woman aged 55 to 70 in good health and CMV-seronegative.

The chain has TRBV6-5 and TRBJ1-1; 7 bases are shared with TRBD1. Germline CDR1 reads MNHEY; CDR2 reads SVGAGI. The CDR3 consists of 16 residues. With V trimmed by 2 bases and J by 1 base, 7 bases remained unmatched. In DNA, the CDR3 is TGTGCCAGCAGTTACGGAACAGGGGCTACGAACACTGAAGCTTTCTTT. This codes for CASSYGTGATNTEAFF.

The chain recombines TRBV5-1 with TRBJ1-2, with a possible D match to TRBD1 (6 bases). CDR1 is SGHRS and CDR2 is YFSETQ in the germline V gene. The CDR3 runs 16 residues. With 1 base removed from V and 3 bases from J, the gap between germline ends came to 16 bases. The CDR3 region has the DNA TGCGCCAGCAGCTTGTTAGGGGACACCGGGGACTATGGCTACACCTTC. Translated: CASSLLGDTGDYGYTF.

V and J are TRBV7-9 and TRBJ2-2; no reliable D call. Trimming removed 5 bases from V and 7 bases from J, with 11 bases in between. The V gene's germline CDR1 is SEHNR and CDR2 FQNEAQ (reference sequence). The CDR3 runs to 13 residues. CDR3 region: CASSPAPVGELFF. CDR3 bases: TGTGCCAGCAGCCCCGCGCCCGTCGGGGAGCTGTTTTTT. Using reference TRBV7-9 and TRBJ2-2 for the parts outside the CDR3, the full variable domain is DTGVSQNPRHKITKRGQNVTFRCDPISEHNRLYWYRQTLGQGPEFLTYFQNEAQLEKSRLLSDRFSAERPKGSFSTLEIQRTEQGDSAMYLCASSPAPVGELFFGEGSRLTVL.

The chain links TRBV5-1 to TRBJ1-3; D perhaps matches TRBD1 (6 bases). This CDR3 comprises 17 residues. Germline assignment: CDR1 SGHRS and CDR2 YFSETQ. V shed 0 bases and J shed 2 bases, with 15 bases lying between them. CDR3 sequence: CASSLGGIRTAGNTIYF. As DNA, the CDR3 is TGCGCCAGCAGCTTGGGCGGCATACGGACAGCTGGAAACACCATATATTTT.

The chain joins TRBV10-1 to TRBJ2-5; 7 bases agree with TRBD2. With V trimmed by 6 bases and J by 5 bases, 6 bases remained unmatched. The germline V gene encodes CDR1 WNHNN and CDR2 SYGVQD (reference sequence). The CDR3 is 13 amino acids. The CDR3 region has the DNA TGCGCCAGCAGCGCCGGACTAGGGGAGACCCAGTACTTC. Translated, it gives CASSAGLGETQYF.

The chain couples TRBV5-1 to TRBJ1-1; D perhaps matches TRBD1 (6 bases). CDR1 is SGHRS, CDR2 YFSETQ, per germline. The CDR3 length is 14 residues. The V end lost 2 bases, the J end lost 5 bases, and 13 bases lay between the germline ends. DNA for the CDR3: TGCGCCAGCAGCTTCACAGGGTCGGGAACTGAAGCTTTCTTT. It specifies CASSFTGSGTEAFF.

V is TRBV11-2 and J is TRBJ2-2; TRBD2 matches at 11 bases. This CDR3 has 15 residues. V shed 6 bases and J 7 bases; nucleotides not matched to a gene: 7. Germline V CDR1 and CDR2: SGHAT, FQNNGV. In DNA, the CDR3 is TGTGCCAGCAGGCCGGGACTAGCGGTTCTCGGGGAGCTGTTTTTT. Its translation: CASRPGLAVLGELFF.

The chain uses TRBV5-1 and TRBJ2-1; no firm D call. From germline, CDR1 is SGHRS and CDR2 YFSETQ. The CDR3 is 11 amino acids. The V and J ends lost 5 bases and 9 bases respectively, with 9 bases between them. The CDR3 DNA reads as TGCGCCAGCAGACTAATCATTGAGCAGTTCTTC. This sequence encodes CASRLIIEQFF.

The chain couples TRBV7-3 to TRBJ1-1; D gene unclear. Trimming took 6 bases from V and 10 from J, leaving 18 bases between them. Germline values: CDR1 SGHTA, CDR2 FQGTGA. CDR3 length equals 13 residues. CDR3 in amino acids: CASSPSGEKVAFF. The CDR3 DNA follows: TGTGCCAGCAGTCCAAGTGGGGAGAAGGTAGCTTTCTTT.

The chain couples TRBV6-5 to TRBJ2-5; 10 bases are shared with TRBD2. The CDR3 is 16 residues long. Germline CDR1 and CDR2: MNHEY and SVGAGI. With V trimmed by 1 base and J by 11 bases, 13 bases remained unmatched. The DNA for the CDR3 is TGTGCCAGCAGTTACTTCGGGCTAGCGGGAGCGTGGGAGCAGTACTTC. This gives the protein CASSYFGLAGAWEQYF.

The chain combines TRBV27 with TRBJ2-7, with D perhaps matching TRBD2 (5 bases). The CDR3 has 15 residues. V gave up 5 bases and J gave up 3 bases, with 17 bases separating them. Germline lookup yields CDR1 MNHEY and CDR2 SMNVEV (reference sequence). For the CDR3, the DNA is TGTGCCAGCAGTCCCCAGGTGGGAGCTTTCTACGAGCAGTACTTC. Its protein product is CASSPQVGAFYEQYF.

The chain uses TRBV6-1 and TRBJ1-2, with TRBD1 as a possible D gene (6 bases). V lost 4 bases and J lost 4, with 16 bases in between. The germline gives CDR1 MNHNS, CDR2 SASEGT. The CDR3 consists of 15 residues. As DNA, the CDR3 is TGTGCCAGCAGTGCCGGACAGCGGATCATCTATGGCTACACCTTC. It encodes CASSAGQRIIYGYTF.

The chain links TRBV2 to TRBJ2-2; tentative D call: TRBD1 (6 bases). The germline V gene encodes CDR1 SNHLY and CDR2 FYNNEI. The CDR3 covers 19 residues. Trimming removed 6 bases at V and 0 bases at J, with 23 bases between. The chain's CDR3 is CASRRSPLSWGPNTGELFF. In nucleotides, the CDR3 is TGTGCCAGCAGGAGGTCTCCCCTTAGCTGGGGGCCGAACACCGGGGAGCTGTTTTTT.

The CDR3, as DNA: TGTGCCAGCAGCTGGGGACAGGGGACCTATGGCTACACCTTC. It yields the protein CASSWGQGTYGYTF. J is TRBJ1-2 and V is TRBV5-6; TRBD1 aligns across 10 bases. The trim removed 3 bases at V and 4 bases at J, leaving 3 bases unmatched. CDR1 and CDR2 from the germline V gene are SGHDT and YYEEEE. The CDR3 sequence is 14 residues long.

This chain links TRBV19 with TRBJ2-2; 8 nucleotides match TRBD2. Trimming took 2 bases from V and 2 from J; bases not matched to a gene: 1. Germline V gives CDR1 LNHDA, CDR2 SQIVND (reference sequence). This CDR3 comprises 15 residues. The CDR3 DNA sequence: TGTGCCAGTAGTATATGGACTAGCAACACCGGGGAGCTGTTTTTT. Its protein is CASSIWTSNTGELFF.

Regarding this clone: Compared with germline, one end of the junction differs, possibly owing to a read error. The rearrangement uses TRBV30 and TRBJ1-3; D is possibly TRBD1 (5 bases). CDR3 length: 14 residues. CDR1 and CDR2 from the germline V gene are GTSNPN and SVGIG (reference sequence). The CDR3 loop reads CAWSEGYSGNTTYF. Here the CDR3 DNA reads TGTGCCTGGAGTGAGGGGTACTCTGGAAACACCACATATTTT.

The rearrangement joins TRBV2 to TRBJ2-7; the D gene is possibly TRBD1 (6 bases). Germline CDR1 reads SNHLY; CDR2 reads FYNNEI. The CDR3 is 14 residues long. V was trimmed by 5 bases and J by 4 bases, leaving 15 bases between them. CDR3 nucleotide sequence: TGTGCCAGCAGTACACAGGGATTAATTTACGAGCAGTACTTC. This sequence encodes CASSTQGLIYEQYF.

The chain's CDR3 is CASSLSNNEKLFF. CDR3 sequence (DNA): TGTGCCAGCAGCTTATCTAATAATGAAAAACTGTTTTTT. The chain has TRBV11-2 and TRBJ1-4; D is unresolved. Germline V lookup: CDR1 SGHAT, CDR2 FQNNGV. The CDR3 has 13 residues. Trimming removed 2 bases from V and 4 bases from J, with 5 bases in between. The whole variable domain, remainder taken from reference TRBV11-2 and TRBJ1-4, is EAGVAQSPRYKIIEKRQSVAFWCNPISGHATLYWYQQILGQGPKLLIQFQNNGVVDDSQLPKDRFSAERLKGVDSTLKIQPAKLEDSAVYLCASSLSNNEKLFFGSGTQLSVL.

CDR3 bases: TGTGCCAGCAGGGACATACAGAACACTGAAGCTTTCTTT. Encoded protein: CASRDIQNTEAFF. J is TRBJ1-1 and V is TRBV6-6; D possibly corresponds to TRBD1 (5 bases). This CDR3 has 13 residues. Germline assignment: CDR1 MNHNY and CDR2 SVGAGI (reference sequence). V gave up 6 bases and J gave up 1 base, with 9 bases separating them.

The V call is TRBV7-8, the J call TRBJ2-1; weak D call: TRBD1 (5 bases). Germline CDR1 is SGHVS and CDR2 is FQNEAQ. The V end lost 7 bases, the J end lost 0 bases, and 13 bases lay between the germline ends. CDR3 length equals 15 residues. The chain's CDR3 is CASTAQGYSYNEQFF. In DNA form, the CDR3 reads TGTGCCAGCACCGCCCAGGGTTACTCCTACAATGAGCAGTTCTTC.

This chain uses TRBV7-9 with TRBJ1-2; D remains ambiguous. The CDR3 contains 16 residues. Germline V gene sequence: CDR1 SEHNR, CDR2 FQNEAQ (reference sequence). Trimming removed 5 bases from V and 0 bases from J, with 16 bases in between. The CDR3 is CASSPGVVLPNYGYTF. As DNA, the CDR3 is TGTGCCAGCAGCCCTGGAGTGGTCCTACCTAACTATGGCTACACCTTC.